Presented here are 23 T cell receptor beta chains from one specimen sequenced in a study of blood T cell repertoires in COVID-19 (dated by TCRdb to 2019 to 2021). The protocol used for the library was the immunoSEQ multiplex PCR assay. TCRdb carries this immuneACCESS record with in-frame sequences only. Its versions omit some clonotypes, under half of them owing to an unresolved V gene in the studies checked, with the rest unexplained. The sample table contains approximately 180,000 clones; only one count was recorded for about 88% of them. Around 2% of the sample belongs to the ten largest clones. Sample: PBMCs or T cells enriched from blood (not recorded which). The receptor source for this set is a woman aged 35 to 49 with acute COVID-19.

V is TRBV7-6 and J is TRBJ2-2; 11 positions agree with TRBD2. With 5 bases clipped from V and 6 bases from J, the junction kept 8 bases outside the gene matches. In germline, CDR1 is SGHVS, CDR2 FNYEAQ. This CDR3 comprises 16 residues. This CDR3 reads CASSELAGVPPGELFF. In DNA form, the CDR3 reads TGTGCCAGCAGCGAACTAGCGGGAGTTCCTCCCGGGGAGCTGTTTTTT.

On this clone: Compared with germline, one end of the junction differs, possibly owing to a read error. Other DNA sequences in this sample translate to the same CDR3. V is TRBV18 and J is TRBJ1-4, with a weak D call TRBD1 (5 bases). There are 18 residues in the CDR3. The V gene's germline CDR1 is KGHSH and CDR2 LQKENI. The CDR3 loop is CASSPDSPSRRGNEKLFF. As DNA, the CDR3 is TGTGCCAGCTCACCAGACAGCCCAAGCAGGAGGGGTAATGAAAAACTATTTTTT.

On this clone: Other DNA sequences in the sample encode the same CDR3. The chain carries TRBV25-1 and TRBJ2-7; 10 bases are a match to TRBD1. Unmatched junction bases numbered 4, after V lost 3 bases and J lost 5 bases. Germline V CDR1 and CDR2: MGHDK, SYGVNS. The CDR3 is made up of 14 amino acids. The CDR3 coding sequence is TGTGCCAGCAGTGATTGGGACAGGGGTCACGAGCAGTACTTC. Translation gives CASSDWDRGHEQYF.

The chain uses TRBV9 and TRBJ2-2; 7 positions match TRBD1. The CDR3 loop spans 15 amino acids. From germline, CDR1 is SGDLS and CDR2 YYNGEE. The V gene end was trimmed by 4 bases and the J gene end by 2 bases; junction bases not matched to a gene: 5. The CDR3 sequence is CASSTRQGNTGELFF. CDR3 nucleotides: TGTGCCAGCAGCACCAGACAGGGAAACACCGGGGAGCTGTTTTTT.

CDR3 bases: TGTGCCAGCAGCCGAGGAGGGGGATCATCGACTAGCGGGTCCTACGAGCAGTACTTC. Translating it yields CASSRGGGSSTSGSYEQYF. This chain joins TRBV7-9 and TRBJ2-7; TRBD2 matches 10 bases. The CDR3 sequence is 19 residues long. The V gene end was trimmed by 5 bases and the J gene end by 1 base; junction bases not matched to a gene: 17. In germline, CDR1 is SEHNR, CDR2 FQNEAQ (reference sequence).

This clone has just one count. The J gene is TRBJ1-2, the V gene TRBV19; 8 nucleotides align to TRBD1. Germline-derived CDR1 and CDR2 are LNHDA and SQIVND (reference sequence). V was clipped by 9 bases and J by 7 bases; unmatched bases: 13. This CDR3 contains 14 residues. In DNA, the CDR3 is TGTGCCAGCACCTTAGGACAGGGACTTGCTGGCTACACCTTC. Amino acids: CASTLGQGLAGYTF.

The chain joins TRBV19 to TRBJ2-7; 8 nucleotides agree with TRBD1. The CDR3 has 16 residues. V lost 3 bases and J lost 0; bases outside the gene matches: 7. Germline V gene sequence: CDR1 LNHDA, CDR2 SQIVND (reference sequence). As DNA, the CDR3 is TGTGCCAGTAGTATTGTTACCGGGACAGGCTCCTACGAGCAGTACTTC. Residues: CASSIVTGTGSYEQYF.

The chain joins TRBV4-1 to TRBJ1-1; 7 nucleotides agree with TRBD1. V lost 6 bases to trimming and J lost 5 bases; unmatched junction nucleotides: 9. Germline V CDR1 and CDR2: MGHRA, YSYEKL. The CDR3 contains 14 residues. In nucleotides, the CDR3 is TGCGCCAGCAGTCTTAACAGGGGCAGGACTGAAGCTTTCTTT. Its protein is CASSLNRGRTEAFF.

The gene calls are TRBV4-1 and TRBJ2-3; 12 bases align to TRBD2. Per the germline V gene, CDR1 is MGHRA and CDR2 is YSYEKL. V gave up 1 base and J gave up 1 base; unmatched junction bases: 3. The CDR3 loop spans 17 amino acids. For the CDR3, the DNA is TGCGCCAGCAGCCAAGGCCCTAGCGGGGGGGGCACAGATACGCAGTATTTT. It yields the protein CASSQGPSGGGTDTQYF.

The rearrangement joins TRBV6-2 or TRBV6-3 to TRBJ2-3; D remains ambiguous. Germline CDR1 MNHEY, CDR2 SVGEGT. The CDR3 is 14 residues long. V lost 5 bases and J lost 5, with 14 bases in between. CDR3 amino acids: CASSLRSPGDTQYF. The DNA of the CDR3 is TGTGCCAGCAGTCTCCGATCACCCGGAGATACGCAGTATTTT.

J is TRBJ1-5 and V is TRBV19; tentatively, D is TRBD1 (5 bases). The CDR3 runs 13 residues. Trimming stripped 10 bases from V and 4 bases from J, with 14 bases between. Germline CDR1 is LNHDA and CDR2 is SQIVND (reference sequence). CDR3 DNA: TGTGCCACAAACCGGGGGTTGAATCAGCCCCAGCATTTT. Its translation: CATNRGLNQPQHF.

The genes are TRBV19 and TRBJ2-3, with 11 positions matching TRBD2. The trim removed 4 bases at V and 3 bases at J, leaving 6 bases unmatched. Germline values: CDR1 LNHDA, CDR2 SQIVND (reference sequence). The CDR3 sequence is 16 residues long. This CDR3 reads CASSTLAGGPTDTQYF. As DNA, the CDR3 is TGTGCCAGTAGTACGTTAGCGGGGGGGCCGACAGATACGCAGTATTTT.

The chain is built from TRBV6-5 and TRBJ1-5; 7 positions agree with TRBD1. The germline gives CDR1 MNHEY, CDR2 SVGAGI. The ends lost 10 bases at V and 5 bases at J; junction bases unmatched: 11. CDR3 length: 14 residues. CDR3 loop: CATSRRQGDQPQHF. CDR3 DNA: TGTGCCACCTCCCGTCGACAGGGAGATCAGCCCCAGCATTTT.

J is TRBJ1-6 and V is TRBV2; unclear D gene. Trimming shortened V by 0 bases and J by 10 bases, and 10 bases separated the two germline ends. The germline V gene encodes CDR1 SNHLY and CDR2 FYNNEI. The CDR3 is 14 residues long. CDR3 coding DNA: TGTGCCAGCAGTGAAGCATACGGAGGGTCACCCCTCCACTTT. It codes for CASSEAYGGSPLHF.

The gene calls are TRBV6-5 and TRBJ1-2; the D gene is possibly TRBD1 (5 bases). Germline CDR1 is MNHEY and CDR2 is SVGAGI. This CDR3 spans 15 amino acids. V lost 2 bases and J 1 base, leaving 11 bases between the germline ends. Here the CDR3 reads CASSYVGGSNYGYTF. CDR3 nucleotides: TGTGCCAGCAGTTACGTCGGGGGGAGTAACTATGGCTACACCTTC.

This chain uses TRBV21-1 with TRBJ2-7; the table's D call, TRBD2, was not checked against the DNA. TRBV21-1 is labeled a pseudogene. The CDR3 has 20 residues. CDR3 sequence: CASSKVPGRGGSTISYEQYF. Written as DNA, the CDR3 is TGTGCCAGCAGCAAAGTTCCGGGGAGGGGGGGATCTACAATCTCCTACGAGCAGTACTTC.

The chain employs TRBV4-1 and TRBJ1-3; no clear D gene. The CDR3 spans 15 residues. The germline V gene has CDR1 MGHRA and CDR2 YSYEKL. V lost 0 bases, J lost 0 bases, and 6 bases lay in between. The CDR3 sequence is CASSQELVSGNTIYF. In DNA, the CDR3 is TGCGCCAGCAGCCAAGAATTAGTCTCTGGAAACACCATATATTTT.

The chain combines TRBV7-8 with TRBJ2-4; TRBD1 agrees at 9 bases. The germline CDR1 and CDR2 sequences are SGHVS and FQNEAQ. The length of the CDR3 is 19 residues. J was trimmed by 2 bases and V by 4 bases; bases with no gene match: 15. The CDR3, as DNA: TGTGCCAGCAGCTCCCGGGCGTCACAGGGGGCTCGGACCAAAAACATTCAGTACTTC. Its protein product is CASSSRASQGARTKNIQYF.

V usage is TRBV6-5 and J usage is TRBJ2-5, with TRBD1 matching over 7 bases. V lost 6 bases, J lost 5 bases, and 6 bases stayed unmatched. The CDR3 covers 13 residues. Germline CDR1 and CDR2: MNHEY and SVGAGI. The chain's CDR3 is CASSRDRDETQYF. The CDR3, as DNA: TGTGCCAGCAGCCGAGACAGGGATGAGACCCAGTACTTC.

As regards this clone: This CDR3 is also generated by other DNA sequences in the sample. This rearrangement joins TRBV5-1 to TRBJ2-5; 7 bases agree with TRBD1. With V trimmed by 2 bases and J by 5 bases, 3 bases remained unmatched. CDR3 length: 13 residues. Germline CDR1 and CDR2: SGHRS and YFSETQ. CDR3 sequence (DNA): TGCGCCAGCAGCTTCGGCAGGGGGGAGACCCAGTACTTC. Its translation is CASSFGRGETQYF.

The CDR3 coding sequence is TGCAGCGTTGAAACGACTAGCGGCACGCAGTATTTT. Its protein is CSVETTSGTQYF. This sequence joins TRBV29-1 and TRBJ2-3; 9 bases agree with TRBD2. V lost 2 bases to trimming and J lost 9 bases; unmatched junction nucleotides: 3. The CDR3 is made up of 12 amino acids. Germline assignment: CDR1 SQVTM and CDR2 ANQGSEA.

The CDR3 DNA follows: TGCGCCAGCAGCCAAGGACAGGATAATTCACCCCTCCACTTT. It encodes CASSQGQDNSPLHF. The V gene is TRBV5-1, the J gene TRBJ1-6, with 7 bases aligning to TRBD1. Per germline, CDR1 SGHRS and CDR2 YFSETQ. The J segment lost 5 bases and the V segment lost 4 bases, leaving 3 bases of the junction unmatched. The CDR3 has 14 residues.

The rearrangement links TRBV7-8 to TRBJ2-1, with TRBD1 matching 7 bases. The germline CDR1 and CDR2 sequences are SGHVS and FQNEAQ. With 10 bases clipped from V and 5 bases from J, the junction kept 11 bases outside the gene matches. This CDR3 comprises 14 residues. The CDR3 DNA reads as TGTGCCACGATCCCCTGGGACAGTGACAATGAGCAGTTCTTC. Amino acid sequence: CATIPWDSDNEQFF.